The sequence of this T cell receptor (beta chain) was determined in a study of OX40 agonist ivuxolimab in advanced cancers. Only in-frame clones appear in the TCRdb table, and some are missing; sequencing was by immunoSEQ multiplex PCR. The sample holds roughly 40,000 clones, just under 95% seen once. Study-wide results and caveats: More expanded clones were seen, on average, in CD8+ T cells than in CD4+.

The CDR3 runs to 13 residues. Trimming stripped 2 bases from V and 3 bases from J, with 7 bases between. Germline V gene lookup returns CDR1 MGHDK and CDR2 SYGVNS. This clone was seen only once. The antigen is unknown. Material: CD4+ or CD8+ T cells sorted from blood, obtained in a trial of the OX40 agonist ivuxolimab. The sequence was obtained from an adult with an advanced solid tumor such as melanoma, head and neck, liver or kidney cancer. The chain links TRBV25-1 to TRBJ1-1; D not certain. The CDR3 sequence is CASSEMTDTEAFF. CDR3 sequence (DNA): TGTGCCAGCAGTGAAATGACGGACACTGAAGCTTTCTTT.